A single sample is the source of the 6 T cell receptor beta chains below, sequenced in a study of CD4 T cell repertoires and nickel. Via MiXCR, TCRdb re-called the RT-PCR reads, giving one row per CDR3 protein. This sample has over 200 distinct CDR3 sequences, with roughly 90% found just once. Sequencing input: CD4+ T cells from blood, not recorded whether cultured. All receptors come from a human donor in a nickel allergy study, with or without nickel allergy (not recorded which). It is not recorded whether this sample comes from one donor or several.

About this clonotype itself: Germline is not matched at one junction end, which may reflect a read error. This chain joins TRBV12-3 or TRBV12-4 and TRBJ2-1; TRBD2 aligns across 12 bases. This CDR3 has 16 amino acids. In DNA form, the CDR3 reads TGTGCCAGCAGTCTAGCCGGGACTAGCGGGTACAATGAGCAGTTCTTC. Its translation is CASSLAGTSGYNEQFF.

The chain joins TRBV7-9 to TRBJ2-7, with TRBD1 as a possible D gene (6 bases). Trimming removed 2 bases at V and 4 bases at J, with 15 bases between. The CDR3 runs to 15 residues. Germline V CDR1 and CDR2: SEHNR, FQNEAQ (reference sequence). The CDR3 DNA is TGTGCCAGCAGCTTATTATTAGGACAGAGATACGAGCAGTACTTC. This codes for CASSLLLGQRYEQYF.

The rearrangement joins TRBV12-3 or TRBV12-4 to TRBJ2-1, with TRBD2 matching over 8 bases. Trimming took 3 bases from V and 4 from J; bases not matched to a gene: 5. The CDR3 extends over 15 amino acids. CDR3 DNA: TGTGCCAGCAGTTTCGGCGGGGGGAAATACAATGAGCAGTTCTTC. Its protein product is CASSFGGGKYNEQFF.

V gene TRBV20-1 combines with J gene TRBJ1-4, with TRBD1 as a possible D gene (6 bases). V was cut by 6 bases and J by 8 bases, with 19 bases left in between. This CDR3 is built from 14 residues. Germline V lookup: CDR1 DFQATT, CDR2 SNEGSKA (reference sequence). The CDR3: CSAPGGGAQEKLFF. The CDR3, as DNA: TGCAGTGCCCCTGGGGGGGGGGCGCAGGAAAAACTGTTTTTT.

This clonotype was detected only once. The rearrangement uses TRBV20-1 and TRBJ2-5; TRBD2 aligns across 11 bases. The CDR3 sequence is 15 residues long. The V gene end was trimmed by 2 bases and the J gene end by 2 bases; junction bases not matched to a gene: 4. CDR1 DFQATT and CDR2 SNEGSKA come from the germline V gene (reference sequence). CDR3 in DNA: TGCAGTGCTAGAAAGGCTAGCGGGGGGCAAGAGACCCAGTACTTC. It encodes CSARKASGGQETQYF.

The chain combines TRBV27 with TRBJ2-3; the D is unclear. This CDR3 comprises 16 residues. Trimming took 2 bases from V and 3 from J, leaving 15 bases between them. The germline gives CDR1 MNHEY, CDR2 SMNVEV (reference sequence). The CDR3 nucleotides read TGTGCCAGCAGTTTAGATTGGGTTCGCTCGACAGATACGCAGTATTTT. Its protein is CASSLDWVRSTDTQYF.